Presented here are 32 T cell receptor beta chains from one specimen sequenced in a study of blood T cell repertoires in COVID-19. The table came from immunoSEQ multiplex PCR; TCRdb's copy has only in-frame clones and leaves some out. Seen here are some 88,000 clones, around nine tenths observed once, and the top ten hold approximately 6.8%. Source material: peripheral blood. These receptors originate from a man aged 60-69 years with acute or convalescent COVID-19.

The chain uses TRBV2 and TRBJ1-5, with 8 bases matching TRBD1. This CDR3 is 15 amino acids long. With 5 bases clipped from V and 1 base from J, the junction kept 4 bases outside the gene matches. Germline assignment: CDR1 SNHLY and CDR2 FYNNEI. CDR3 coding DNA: TGTGCCAGCAGTCGCGACAGGGGAAGCAATCAGCCCCAGCATTTT. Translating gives CASSRDRGSNQPQHF. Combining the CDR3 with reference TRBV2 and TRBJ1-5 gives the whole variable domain EPEVTQTPSHQVTQMGQEVILRCVPISNHLYFYWYRQILGQKVEFLVSFYNNEISEKSEIFDDQFSVERPDGSNFTLKIRSTKLEDSAMYFCASSRDRGSNQPQHFGDGTRLSIL.

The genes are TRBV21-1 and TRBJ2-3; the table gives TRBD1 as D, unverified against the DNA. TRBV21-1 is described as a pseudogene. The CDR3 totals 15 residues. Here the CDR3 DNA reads TGTGCCAGCACCCCTGACAGGGGGCCTTTAGATACGCAGTATTTT. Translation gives CASTPDRGPLDTQYF.

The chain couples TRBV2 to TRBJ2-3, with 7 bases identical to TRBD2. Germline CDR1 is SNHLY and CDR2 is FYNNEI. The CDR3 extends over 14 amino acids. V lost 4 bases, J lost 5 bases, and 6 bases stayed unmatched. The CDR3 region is CASSGSSGIDTQYF. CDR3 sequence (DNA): TGTGCCAGCAGTGGGTCTAGCGGAATAGATACGCAGTATTTT.

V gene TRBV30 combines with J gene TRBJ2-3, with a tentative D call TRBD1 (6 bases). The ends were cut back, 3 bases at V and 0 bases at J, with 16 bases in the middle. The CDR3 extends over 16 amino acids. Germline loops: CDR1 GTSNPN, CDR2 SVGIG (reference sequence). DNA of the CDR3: TGTGCCTGGAGCGGGGCACAGGGCCCTAGCACAGATACGCAGTATTTT. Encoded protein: CAWSGAQGPSTDTQYF.

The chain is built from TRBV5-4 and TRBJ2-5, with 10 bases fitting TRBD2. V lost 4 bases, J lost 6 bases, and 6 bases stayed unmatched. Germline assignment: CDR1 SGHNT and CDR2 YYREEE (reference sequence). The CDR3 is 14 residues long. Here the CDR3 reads CASSAPSGGKTQYF. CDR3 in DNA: TGTGCCAGCAGCGCCCCTAGCGGGGGAAAGACCCAGTACTTC.

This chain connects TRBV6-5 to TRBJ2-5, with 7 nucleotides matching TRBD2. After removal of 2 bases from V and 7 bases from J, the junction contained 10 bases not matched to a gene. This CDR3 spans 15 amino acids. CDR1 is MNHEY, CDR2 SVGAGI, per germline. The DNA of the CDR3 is TGTGCCAGCAGTTACGAATGGGGAGGGGAAGGGACCCAGTACTTC. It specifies CASSYEWGGEGTQYF.

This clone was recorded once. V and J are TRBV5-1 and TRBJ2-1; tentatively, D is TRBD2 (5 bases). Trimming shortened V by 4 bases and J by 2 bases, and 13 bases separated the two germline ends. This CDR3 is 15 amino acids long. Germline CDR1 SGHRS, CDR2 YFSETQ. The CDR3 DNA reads TGCGCCAGCAGCCCCCTAGCTACGACCTACAATGAGCAGTTCTTC. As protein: CASSPLATTYNEQFF.

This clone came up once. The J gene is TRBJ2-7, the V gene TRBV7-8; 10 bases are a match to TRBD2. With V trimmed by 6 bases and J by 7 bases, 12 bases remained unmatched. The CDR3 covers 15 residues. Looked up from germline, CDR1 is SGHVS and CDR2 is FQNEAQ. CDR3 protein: CASRIALAGAGEQYF. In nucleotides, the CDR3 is TGTGCCAGCAGAATAGCCCTAGCGGGAGCTGGTGAGCAGTACTTC. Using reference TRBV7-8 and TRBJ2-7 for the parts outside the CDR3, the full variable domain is GAGVSQSPRYKVAKRGQDVALRCDPISGHVSLFWYQQALGQGPEFLTYFQNEAQLDKSGLPSDRFFAERPEGSVSTLKIQRTQQEDSAVYLCASRIALAGAGEQYFGPGTRLTVT.

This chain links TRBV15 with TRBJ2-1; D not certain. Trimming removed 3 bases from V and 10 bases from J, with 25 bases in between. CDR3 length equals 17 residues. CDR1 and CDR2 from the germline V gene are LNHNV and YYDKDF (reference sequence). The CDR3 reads CATSRARFGSLAIEQFF. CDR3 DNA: TGTGCCACCAGCAGGGCCCGTTTTGGTAGCTTAGCTATAGAGCAGTTCTTC.

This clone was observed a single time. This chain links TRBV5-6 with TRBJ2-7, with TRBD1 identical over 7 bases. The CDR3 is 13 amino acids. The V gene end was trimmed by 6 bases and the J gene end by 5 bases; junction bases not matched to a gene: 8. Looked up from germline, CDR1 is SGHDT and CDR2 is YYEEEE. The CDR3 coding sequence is TGTGCCAGCACGCCGACAGGGCAAGACGAGCAGTACTTC. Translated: CASTPTGQDEQYF.

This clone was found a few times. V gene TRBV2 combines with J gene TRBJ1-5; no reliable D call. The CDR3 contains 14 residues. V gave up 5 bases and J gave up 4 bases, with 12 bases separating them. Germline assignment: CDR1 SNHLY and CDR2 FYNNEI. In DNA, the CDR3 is TGTGCCAGCAGTCCCCTTGTCGGGAATCAGCCCCAGCATTTT. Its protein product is CASSPLVGNQPQHF.

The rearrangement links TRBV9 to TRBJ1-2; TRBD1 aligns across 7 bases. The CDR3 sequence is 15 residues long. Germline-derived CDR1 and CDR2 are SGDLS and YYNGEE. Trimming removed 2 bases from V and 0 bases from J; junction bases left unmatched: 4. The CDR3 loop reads CASSVTGAANYGYTF. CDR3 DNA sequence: TGTGCCAGCAGCGTCACAGGGGCCGCTAACTATGGCTACACCTTC.

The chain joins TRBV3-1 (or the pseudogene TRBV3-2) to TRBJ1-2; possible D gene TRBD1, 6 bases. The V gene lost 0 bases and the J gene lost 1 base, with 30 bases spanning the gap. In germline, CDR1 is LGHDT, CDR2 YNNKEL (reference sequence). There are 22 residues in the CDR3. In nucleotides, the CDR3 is TGTGCCAGCAGCCAAGAAATCCTCCCCTGGGCAGGGGCCGAAGACAATAACTATGGCTACACCTTC. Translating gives CASSQEILPWAGAEDNNYGYTF.

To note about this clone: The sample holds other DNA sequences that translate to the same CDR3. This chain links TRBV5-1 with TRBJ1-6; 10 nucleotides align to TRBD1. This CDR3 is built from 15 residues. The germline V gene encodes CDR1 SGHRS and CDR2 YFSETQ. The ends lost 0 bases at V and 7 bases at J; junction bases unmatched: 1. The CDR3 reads CASSLGQGANSPLHF. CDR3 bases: TGCGCCAGCAGCTTGGGACAGGGGGCGAATTCACCCCTCCACTTT.

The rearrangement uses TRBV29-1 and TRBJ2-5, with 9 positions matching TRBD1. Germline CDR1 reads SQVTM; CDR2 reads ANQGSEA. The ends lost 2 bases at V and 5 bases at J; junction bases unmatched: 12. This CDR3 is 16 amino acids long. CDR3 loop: CSVERVGTGLGETQYF. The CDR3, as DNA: TGCAGCGTTGAACGGGTGGGGACAGGGTTAGGCGAGACCCAGTACTTC.

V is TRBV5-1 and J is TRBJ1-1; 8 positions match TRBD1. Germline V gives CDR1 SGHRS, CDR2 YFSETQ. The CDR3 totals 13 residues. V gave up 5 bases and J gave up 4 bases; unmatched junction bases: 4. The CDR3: CASRLQGGTEAFF. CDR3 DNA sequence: TGCGCCAGCAGACTACAGGGGGGCACTGAAGCTTTCTTT.

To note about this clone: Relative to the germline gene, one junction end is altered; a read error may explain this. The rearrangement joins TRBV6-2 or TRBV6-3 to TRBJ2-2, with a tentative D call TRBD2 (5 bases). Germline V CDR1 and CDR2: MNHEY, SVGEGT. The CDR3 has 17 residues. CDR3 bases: TGTGCCAGCAGTCCCCCGGTGGGAGCGTGCGAACACCGGGGAGCTGTTTTT. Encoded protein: CASSPPVGACEHRGAVF.

The CDR3 DNA is TGTGCCAGCTCACCCTTCGTCGGAACAGACTATGGCTACACCTTC. Encoded protein: CASSPFVGTDYGYTF. This chain links TRBV18 with TRBJ1-2; D ambiguous. Deletions cut 3 bases from V and 3 bases from J, with 14 bases between. The V gene's germline CDR1 is KGHSH and CDR2 LQKENI. The CDR3 length is 15 residues.

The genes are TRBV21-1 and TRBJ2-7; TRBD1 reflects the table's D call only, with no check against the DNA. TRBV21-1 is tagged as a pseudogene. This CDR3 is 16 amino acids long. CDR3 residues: CASSDKNRGWFDEQYF. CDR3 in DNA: TGTGCCAGCAGCGACAAAAACAGGGGCTGGTTCGACGAGCAGTACTTC.

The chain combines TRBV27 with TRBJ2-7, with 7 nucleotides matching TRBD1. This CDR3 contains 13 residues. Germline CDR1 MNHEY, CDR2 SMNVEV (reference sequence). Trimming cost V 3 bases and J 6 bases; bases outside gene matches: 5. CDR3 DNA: TGTGCCAGCAGTTTTCTAACAGGGGCCGAGCAGTACTTC. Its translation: CASSFLTGAEQYF.

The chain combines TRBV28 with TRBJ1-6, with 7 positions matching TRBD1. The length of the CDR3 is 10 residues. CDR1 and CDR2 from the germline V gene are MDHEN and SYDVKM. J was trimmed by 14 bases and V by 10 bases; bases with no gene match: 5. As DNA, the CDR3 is TGTGCCACCCTAGGGGGCACCCTCCACTTT. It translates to CATLGGTLHF.

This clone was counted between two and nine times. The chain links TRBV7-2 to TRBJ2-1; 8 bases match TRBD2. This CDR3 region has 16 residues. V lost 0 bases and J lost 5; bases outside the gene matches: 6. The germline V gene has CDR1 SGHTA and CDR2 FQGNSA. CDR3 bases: TGTGCCAGCAGCTTAGCGGGGACTAGGCTCCACAATGAGCAGTTCTTC. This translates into CASSLAGTRLHNEQFF.

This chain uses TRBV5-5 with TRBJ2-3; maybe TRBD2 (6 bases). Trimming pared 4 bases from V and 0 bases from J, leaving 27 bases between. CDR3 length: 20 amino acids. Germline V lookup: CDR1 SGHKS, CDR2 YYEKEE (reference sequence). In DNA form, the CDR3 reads TGTGCCAGCAGCCCCAGGATTATTTCCGGCGGGGCATCTAGCACAGATACGCAGTATTTT. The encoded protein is CASSPRIISGGASSTDTQYF.

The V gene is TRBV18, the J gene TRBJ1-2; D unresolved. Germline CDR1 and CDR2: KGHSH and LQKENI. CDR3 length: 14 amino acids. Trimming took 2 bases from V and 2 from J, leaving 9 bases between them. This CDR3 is CASSPKQLNYGYTF. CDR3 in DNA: TGTGCCAGCTCACCAAAACAATTGAACTATGGCTACACCTTC. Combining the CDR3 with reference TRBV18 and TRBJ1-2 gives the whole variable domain NAGVMQNPRHLVRRRGQEARLRCSPMKGHSHVYWYRQLPEEGLKFMVYLQKENIIDESGMPKERFSAEFPKEGPSILRIQQVVRGDSAAYFCASSPKQLNYGYTFGSGTRLTVV.

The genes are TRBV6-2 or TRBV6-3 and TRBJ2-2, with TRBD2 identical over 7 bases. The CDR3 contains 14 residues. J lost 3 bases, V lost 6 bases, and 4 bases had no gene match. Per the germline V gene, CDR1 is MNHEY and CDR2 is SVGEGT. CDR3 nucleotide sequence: TGTGCCAGCAGCACGACTAGCTACACCGGGGAGCTGTTTTTT. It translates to CASSTTSYTGELFF.

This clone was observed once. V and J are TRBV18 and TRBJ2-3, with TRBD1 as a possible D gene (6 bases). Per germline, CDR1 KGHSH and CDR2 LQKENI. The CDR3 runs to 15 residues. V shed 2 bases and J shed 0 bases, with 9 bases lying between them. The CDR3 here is CASSPRDISTDTQYF. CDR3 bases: TGTGCCAGCTCACCAAGGGACATAAGCACAGATACGCAGTATTTT.

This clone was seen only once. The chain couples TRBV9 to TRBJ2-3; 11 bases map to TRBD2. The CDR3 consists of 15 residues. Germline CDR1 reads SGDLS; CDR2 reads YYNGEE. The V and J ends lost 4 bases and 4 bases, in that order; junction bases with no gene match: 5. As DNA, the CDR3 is TGTGCCAGCAGCCTTAGCGGGGGGGGCTCAGATACGCAGTATTTT. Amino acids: CASSLSGGGSDTQYF.

CDR3 region: CASSSNPAGNTEAFF. The CDR3 coding sequence is TGTGCCAGCAGCTCCAACCCGGCGGGGAACACTGAAGCTTTCTTT. This chain connects TRBV5-5 to TRBJ1-1; no firm D call. Germline-derived CDR1 and CDR2 are SGHKS and YYEKEE (reference sequence). V lost 3 bases and J lost 1, with 13 bases in between. The CDR3 length is 15 residues.

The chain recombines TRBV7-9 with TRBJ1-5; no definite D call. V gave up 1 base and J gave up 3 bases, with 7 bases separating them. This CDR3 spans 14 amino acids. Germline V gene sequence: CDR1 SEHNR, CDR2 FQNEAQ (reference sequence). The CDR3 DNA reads TGTGCCAGCAGCTTAGGGCAGAACAATCAGCCCCAGCATTTT. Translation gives CASSLGQNNQPQHF.

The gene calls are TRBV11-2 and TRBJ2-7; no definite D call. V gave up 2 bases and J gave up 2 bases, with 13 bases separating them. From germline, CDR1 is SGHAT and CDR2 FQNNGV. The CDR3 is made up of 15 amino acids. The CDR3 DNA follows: TGTGCCAGCAGCTTACAACCCCACGGTACCTACGAGCAGTACTTC. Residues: CASSLQPHGTYEQYF.

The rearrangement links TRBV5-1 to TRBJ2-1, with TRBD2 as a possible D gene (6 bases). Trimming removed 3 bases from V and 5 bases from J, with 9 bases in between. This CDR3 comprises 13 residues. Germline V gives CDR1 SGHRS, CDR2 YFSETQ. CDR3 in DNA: TGCGCCAGCAGCTGGGGGGTACACAATGAGCAGTTCTTC. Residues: CASSWGVHNEQFF.

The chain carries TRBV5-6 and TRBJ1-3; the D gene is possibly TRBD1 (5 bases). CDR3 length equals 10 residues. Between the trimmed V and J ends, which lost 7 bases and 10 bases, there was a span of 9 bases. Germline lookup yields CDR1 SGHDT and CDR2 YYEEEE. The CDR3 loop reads CASGRQTIYF. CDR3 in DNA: TGTGCCAGCGGCAGACAGACCATATATTTT.